The source of this TCR beta chain is a study of blood T cell repertoires in COVID-19. Study as a whole: The United States, Italy and Spain provided the acute and convalescent COVID-19 samples. T cells, B-cell-depleted T cells, or PBMCs supplied cDNA or gDNA.

With 6 bases clipped from V and 4 bases from J, the junction kept 2 bases outside the gene matches. From germline, CDR1 is MNHEY and CDR2 SVGEGT. There are 12 residues in the CDR3. Study processing details: Quantification of nucleated cells was approximated via reference gene primer amplification. Sequenced by immunoSEQ multiplex PCR; TCRdb stores in-frame clones only, minus some. The DNA was the basis for D and trimming; V, J and clone size are from that table. The sample shows about 59,000 clones, roughly 90% of them seen only once. This clonotype was obtained from a man of 80 years or more in a cohort sampled during active COVID-19. J is TRBJ2-7 and V is TRBV6-2 or TRBV6-3, with 8 bases lining up with TRBD1. The sample consisted of peripheral blood. CDR3 amino acids: CASSRGQYEQYF. The DNA of the CDR3 is TGTGCCAGCAGCAGGGGGCAGTACGAGCAGTACTTC.